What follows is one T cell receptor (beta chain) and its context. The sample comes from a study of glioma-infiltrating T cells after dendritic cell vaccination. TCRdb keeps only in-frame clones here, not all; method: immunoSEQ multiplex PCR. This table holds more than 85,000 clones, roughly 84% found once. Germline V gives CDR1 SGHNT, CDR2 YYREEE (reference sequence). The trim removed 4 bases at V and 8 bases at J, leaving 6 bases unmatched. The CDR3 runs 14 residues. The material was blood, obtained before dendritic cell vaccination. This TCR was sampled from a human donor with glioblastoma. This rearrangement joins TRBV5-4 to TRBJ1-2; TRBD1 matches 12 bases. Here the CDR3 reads CASSQGQGAWGYTF. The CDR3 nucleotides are TGTGCCAGCAGCCAGGGACAGGGGGCGTGGGGCTACACCTTC.